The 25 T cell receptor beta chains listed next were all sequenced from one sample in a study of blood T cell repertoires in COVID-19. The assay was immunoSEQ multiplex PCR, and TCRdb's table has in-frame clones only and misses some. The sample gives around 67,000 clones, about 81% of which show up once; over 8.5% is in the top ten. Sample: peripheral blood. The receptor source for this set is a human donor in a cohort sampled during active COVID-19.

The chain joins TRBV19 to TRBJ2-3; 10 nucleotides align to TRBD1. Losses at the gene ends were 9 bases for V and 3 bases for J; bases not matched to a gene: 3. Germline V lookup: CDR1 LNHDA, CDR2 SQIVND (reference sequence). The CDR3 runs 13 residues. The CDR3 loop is CASRTGGTDTQYF. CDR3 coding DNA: TGTGCCAGCAGGACAGGGGGAACAGATACGCAGTATTTT.

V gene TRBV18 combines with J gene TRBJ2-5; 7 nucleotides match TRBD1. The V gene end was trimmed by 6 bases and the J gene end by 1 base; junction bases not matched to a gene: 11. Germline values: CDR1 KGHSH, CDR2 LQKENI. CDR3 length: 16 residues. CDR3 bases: TGTGCCAGCTCCCCTCTAGGGACAGTGAGCCAAGAGACCCAGTACTTC. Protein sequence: CASSPLGTVSQETQYF.

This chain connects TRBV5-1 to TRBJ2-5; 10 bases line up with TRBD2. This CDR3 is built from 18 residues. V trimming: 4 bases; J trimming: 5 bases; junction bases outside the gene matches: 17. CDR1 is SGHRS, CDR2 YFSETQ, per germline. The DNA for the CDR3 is TGCGCCAGCAGCCCCGGGACTAGCGAAACGGAGATATGGGAGACCCAGTACTTC. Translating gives CASSPGTSETEIWETQYF. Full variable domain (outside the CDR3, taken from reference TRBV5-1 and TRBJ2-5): KAGVTQTPRYLIKTRGQQVTLSCSPISGHRSVSWYQQTPGQGLQFLFEYFSETQRNKGNFPGRFSGRQFSNSRSEMNVSTLELGDSALYLCASSPGTSETEIWETQYFGPGTRLLVL.

This CDR3 is CASSYSNSGTPDTQYF. The CDR3 DNA follows: TGTGCCAGCAGTTACTCGAATAGCGGGACCCCAGATACGCAGTATTTT. The rearrangement links TRBV6-5 to TRBJ2-3; the match to TRBD2 covers 8 bases. Germline trimming cut 0 bases from V and 4 bases from J; bases unmatched to any gene: 6. Germline CDR1 and CDR2: MNHEY and SVGAGI. The CDR3 spans 16 residues.

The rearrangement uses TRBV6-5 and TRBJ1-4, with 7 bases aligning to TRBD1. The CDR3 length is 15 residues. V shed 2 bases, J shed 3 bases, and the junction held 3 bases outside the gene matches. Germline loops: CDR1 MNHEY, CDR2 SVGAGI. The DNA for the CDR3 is TGTGCCAGCAGTTACAGGGGGCTGTCTAATGAAAAACTGTTTTTT. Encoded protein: CASSYRGLSNEKLFF.

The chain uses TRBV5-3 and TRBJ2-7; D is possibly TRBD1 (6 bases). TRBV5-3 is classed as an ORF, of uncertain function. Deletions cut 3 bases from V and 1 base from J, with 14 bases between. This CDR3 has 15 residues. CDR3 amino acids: CARSCRGGHSYEQYF. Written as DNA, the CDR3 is TGTGCCAGAAGCTGCAGGGGCGGGCATTCCTACGAGCAGTACTTC.

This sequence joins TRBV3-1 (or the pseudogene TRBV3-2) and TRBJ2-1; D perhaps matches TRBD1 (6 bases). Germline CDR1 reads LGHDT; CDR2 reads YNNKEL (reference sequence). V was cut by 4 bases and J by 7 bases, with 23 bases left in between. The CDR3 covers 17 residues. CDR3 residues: CASSPTFHRVRRNEQFF. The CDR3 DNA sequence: TGTGCCAGCAGCCCCACCTTCCACAGGGTAAGGAGGAATGAGCAGTTCTTC.

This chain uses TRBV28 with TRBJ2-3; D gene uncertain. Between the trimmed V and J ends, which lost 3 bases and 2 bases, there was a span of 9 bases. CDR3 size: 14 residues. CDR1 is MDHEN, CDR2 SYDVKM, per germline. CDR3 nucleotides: TGTGCCAGCAGTTTTTTGTCCGTCACAGATACGCAGTATTTT. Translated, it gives CASSFLSVTDTQYF.

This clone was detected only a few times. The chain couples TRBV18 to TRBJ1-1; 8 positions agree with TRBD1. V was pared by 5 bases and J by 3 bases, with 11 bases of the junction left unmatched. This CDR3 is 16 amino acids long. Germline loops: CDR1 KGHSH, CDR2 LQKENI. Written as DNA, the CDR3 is TGTGCCAGCTCATCAACAGCAGACAGGGGATACACTGAAGCTTTCTTT. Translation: CASSSTADRGYTEAFF.

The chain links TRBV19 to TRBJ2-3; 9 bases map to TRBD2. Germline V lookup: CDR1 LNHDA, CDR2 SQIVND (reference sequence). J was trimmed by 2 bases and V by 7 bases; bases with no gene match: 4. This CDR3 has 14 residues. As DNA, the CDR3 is TGTGCCAGTATGCTAGCGGGATTCACAGATACGCAGTATTTT. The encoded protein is CASMLAGFTDTQYF.

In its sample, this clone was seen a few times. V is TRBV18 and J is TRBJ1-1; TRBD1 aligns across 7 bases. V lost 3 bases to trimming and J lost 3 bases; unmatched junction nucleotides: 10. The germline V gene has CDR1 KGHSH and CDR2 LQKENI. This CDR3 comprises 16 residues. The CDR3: CASSPKTGASHTEAFF. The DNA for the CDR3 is TGTGCCAGCTCACCGAAAACAGGGGCCTCTCACACTGAAGCTTTCTTT. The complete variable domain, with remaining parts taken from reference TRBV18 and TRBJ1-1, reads NAGVMQNPRHLVRRRGQEARLRCSPMKGHSHVYWYRQLPEEGLKFMVYLQKENIIDESGMPKERFSAEFPKEGPSILRIQQVVRGDSAAYFCASSPKTGASHTEAFFGQGTRLTVV.

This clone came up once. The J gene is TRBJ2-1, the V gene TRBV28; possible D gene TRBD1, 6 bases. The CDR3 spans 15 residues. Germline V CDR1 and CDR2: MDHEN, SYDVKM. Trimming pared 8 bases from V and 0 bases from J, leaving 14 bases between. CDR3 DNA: TGTGCCAGCCTCGGGCAGGACAGCTCCTACAATGAGCAGTTCTTC. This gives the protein CASLGQDSSYNEQFF.

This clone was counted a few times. Here the CDR3 reads CASSSGQQETQYF. CDR3 in DNA: TGTGCCAGCAGCTCGGGACAGCAAGAGACCCAGTACTTC. This chain connects TRBV13 to TRBJ2-5, with TRBD1 matching 7 bases. This CDR3 is built from 13 residues. Trimming at V came to 4 bases and at J to 2 bases, leaving 1 base not matched to a gene. Germline loops: CDR1 PRHDT, CDR2 FYEKMQ (reference sequence).

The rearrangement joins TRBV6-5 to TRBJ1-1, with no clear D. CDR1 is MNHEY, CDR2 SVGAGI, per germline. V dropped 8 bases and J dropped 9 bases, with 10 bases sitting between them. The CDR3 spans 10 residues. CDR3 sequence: CASEIPQAFF. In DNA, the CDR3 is TGTGCCAGCGAGATTCCCCAAGCTTTCTTT.

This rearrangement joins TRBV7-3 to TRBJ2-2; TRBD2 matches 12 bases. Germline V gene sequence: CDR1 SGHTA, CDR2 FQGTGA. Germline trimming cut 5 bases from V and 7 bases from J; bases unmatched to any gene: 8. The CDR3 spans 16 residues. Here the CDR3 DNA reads TGTGCCAGCAGCGAGCTAGCGGGAGGGTTCGGCGGGGAGCTGTTTTTT. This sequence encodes CASSELAGGFGGELFF. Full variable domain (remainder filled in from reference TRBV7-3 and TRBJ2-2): GAGVSQTPSNKVTEKGKYVELRCDPISGHTALYWYRQSLGQGPEFLIYFQGTGAADDSGLPNDRFFAVRPEGSVSTLKIQRTERGDSAVYLCASSELAGGFGGELFFGEGSRLTVL.

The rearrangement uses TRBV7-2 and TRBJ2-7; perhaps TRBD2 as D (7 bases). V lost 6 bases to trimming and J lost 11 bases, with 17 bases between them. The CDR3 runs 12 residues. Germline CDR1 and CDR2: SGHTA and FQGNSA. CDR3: CASSLWGGNEYF. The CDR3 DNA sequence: TGTGCCAGCAGTTTATGGGGGGGCAACGAGTACTTC. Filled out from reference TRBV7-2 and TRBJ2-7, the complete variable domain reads GAGVSQSPSNKVTEKGKDVELRCDPISGHTALYWYRQSLGQGLEFLIYFQGNSAPDKSGLPSDRFSAERTGGSVSTLTIQRTQQEDSAVYLCASSLWGGNEYFGPGTRLTVT.

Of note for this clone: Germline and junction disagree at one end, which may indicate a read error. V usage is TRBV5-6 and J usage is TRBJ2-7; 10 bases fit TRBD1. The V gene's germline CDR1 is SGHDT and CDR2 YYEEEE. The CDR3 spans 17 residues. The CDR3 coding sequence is TGTGCCAGCAGCGTCCCGGGACAGGGGACGGACTCCGACGAGCAGTACTTC. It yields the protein CASSVPGQGTDSDEQYF.

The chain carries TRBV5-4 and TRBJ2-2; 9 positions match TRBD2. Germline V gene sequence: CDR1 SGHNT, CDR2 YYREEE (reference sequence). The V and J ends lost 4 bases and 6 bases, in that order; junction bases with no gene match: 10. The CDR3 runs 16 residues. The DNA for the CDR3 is TGTGCCAGCAGCCAGGCGGGAGGGAGTTGGGCCGGGGAGCTGTTTTTT. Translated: CASSQAGGSWAGELFF.

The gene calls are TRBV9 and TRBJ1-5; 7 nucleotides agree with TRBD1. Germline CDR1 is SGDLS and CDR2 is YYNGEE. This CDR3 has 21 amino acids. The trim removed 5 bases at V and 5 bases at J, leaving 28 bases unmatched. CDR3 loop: CASRDPHETGRLLKPYQPQHF. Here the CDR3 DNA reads TGTGCCAGCAGAGACCCTCATGAGACAGGGAGATTACTAAAACCGTATCAGCCCCAGCATTTT.

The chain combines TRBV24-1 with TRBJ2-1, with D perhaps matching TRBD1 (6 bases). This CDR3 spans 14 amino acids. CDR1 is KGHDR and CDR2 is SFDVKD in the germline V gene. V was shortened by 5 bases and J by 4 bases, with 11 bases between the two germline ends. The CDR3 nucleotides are TGTGCCACCAGTGGCAGGGGACCGTACAATGAGCAGTTCTTC. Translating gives CATSGRGPYNEQFF.

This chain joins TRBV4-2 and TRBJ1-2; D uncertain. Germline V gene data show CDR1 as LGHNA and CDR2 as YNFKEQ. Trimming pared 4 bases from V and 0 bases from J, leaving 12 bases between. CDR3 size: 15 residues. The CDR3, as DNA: TGTGCCAGCAGCCCTTTCAGGTCTTCTAACTATGGCTACACCTTC. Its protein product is CASSPFRSSNYGYTF.

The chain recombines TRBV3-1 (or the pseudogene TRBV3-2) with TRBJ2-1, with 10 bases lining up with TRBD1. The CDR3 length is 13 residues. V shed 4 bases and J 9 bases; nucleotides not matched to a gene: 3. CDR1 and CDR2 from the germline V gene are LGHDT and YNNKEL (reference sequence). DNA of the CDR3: TGTGCCAGCAGCCGGACAGGGGGGGCTGAGCAGTTCTTC. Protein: CASSRTGGAEQFF.

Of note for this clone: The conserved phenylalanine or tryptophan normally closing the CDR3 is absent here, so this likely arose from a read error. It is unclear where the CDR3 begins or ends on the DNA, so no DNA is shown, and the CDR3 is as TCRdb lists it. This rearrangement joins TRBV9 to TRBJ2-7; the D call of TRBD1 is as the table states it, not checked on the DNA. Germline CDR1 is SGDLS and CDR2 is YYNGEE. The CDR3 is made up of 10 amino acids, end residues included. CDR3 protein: CASSPLTVSL.

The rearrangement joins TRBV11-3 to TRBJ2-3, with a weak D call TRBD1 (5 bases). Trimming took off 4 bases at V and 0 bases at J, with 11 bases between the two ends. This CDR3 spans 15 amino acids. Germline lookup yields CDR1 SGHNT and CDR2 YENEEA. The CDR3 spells CASSSSTESTDTQYF. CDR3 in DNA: TGTGCCAGCAGCTCATCGACAGAGAGCACAGATACGCAGTATTTT.

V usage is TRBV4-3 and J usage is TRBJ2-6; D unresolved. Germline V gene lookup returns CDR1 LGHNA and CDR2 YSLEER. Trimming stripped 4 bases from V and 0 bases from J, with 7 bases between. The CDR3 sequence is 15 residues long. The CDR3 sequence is CASSLSSSGANVLTF. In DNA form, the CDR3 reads TGCGCCAGCAGCCTTAGCAGCTCTGGGGCCAACGTCCTGACTTTC.